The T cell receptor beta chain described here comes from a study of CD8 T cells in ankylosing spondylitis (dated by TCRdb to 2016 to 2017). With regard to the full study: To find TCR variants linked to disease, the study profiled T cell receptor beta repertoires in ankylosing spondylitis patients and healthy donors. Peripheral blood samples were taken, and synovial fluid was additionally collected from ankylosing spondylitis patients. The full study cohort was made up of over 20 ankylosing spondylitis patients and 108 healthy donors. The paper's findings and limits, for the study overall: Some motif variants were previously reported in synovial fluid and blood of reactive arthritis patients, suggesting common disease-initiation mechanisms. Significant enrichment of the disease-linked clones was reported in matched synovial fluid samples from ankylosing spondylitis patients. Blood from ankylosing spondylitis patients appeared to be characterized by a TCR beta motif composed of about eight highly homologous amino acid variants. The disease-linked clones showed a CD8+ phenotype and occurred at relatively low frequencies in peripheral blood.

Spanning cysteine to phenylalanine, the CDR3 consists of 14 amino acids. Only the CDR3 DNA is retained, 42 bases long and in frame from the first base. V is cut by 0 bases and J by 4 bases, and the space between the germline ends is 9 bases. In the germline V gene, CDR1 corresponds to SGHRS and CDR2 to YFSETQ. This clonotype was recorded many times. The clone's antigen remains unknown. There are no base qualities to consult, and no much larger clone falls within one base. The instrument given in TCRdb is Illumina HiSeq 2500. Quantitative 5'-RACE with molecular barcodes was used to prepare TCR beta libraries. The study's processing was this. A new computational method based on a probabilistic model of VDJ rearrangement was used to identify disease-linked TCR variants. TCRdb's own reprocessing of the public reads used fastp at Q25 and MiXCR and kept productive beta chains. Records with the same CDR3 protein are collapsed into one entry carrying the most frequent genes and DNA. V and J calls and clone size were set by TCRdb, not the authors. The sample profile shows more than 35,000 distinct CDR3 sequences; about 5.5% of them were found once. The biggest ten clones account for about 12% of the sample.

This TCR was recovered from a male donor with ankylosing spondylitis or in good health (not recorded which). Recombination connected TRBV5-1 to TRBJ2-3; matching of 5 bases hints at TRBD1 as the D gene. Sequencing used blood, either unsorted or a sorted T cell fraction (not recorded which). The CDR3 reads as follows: CASSLERGSDTQYF. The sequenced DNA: TGCGCCAGCAGCTTGGAAAGGGGATCAGATACGCAGTATTTT.